This T cell receptor beta chain was profiled in a study of cytomegalovirus exposure and HLA in healthy donors. Study-level findings and limits: Cytomegalovirus-associated status was assigned to fewer than 200 TCR beta chains.

The PCR employed 60 Vbeta primers together with 13 Jbeta primers. Per the original methods: An analysis performed later counted about 80 million unique TCR beta chains (around 11 million of them shared). Clones were sequenced by immunoSEQ multiplex PCR, and TCRdb holds only the in-frame ones, with some missing. The V and J calls and clone size come from that table; D and trimming were worked out from the DNA. The table shows 150,000 to 200,000 clones, with over 9.5% occurring only once. Deletions cut 6 bases from V and 4 bases from J, with 12 bases between. Germline CDR1 MNHEY, CDR2 SVGAGI. CDR3 size: 14 residues. This clone has just a few counts. Its antigen is still unknown.

The sample taken for sequencing was PBMCs. V gene TRBV6-5 combines with J gene TRBJ2-2, with D perhaps TRBD1 (5 bases). This sequence was found in a man between 45 and 60 years old in good health and CMV-seropositive. This chain's CDR3 is CASSRDSITGELFF. The CDR3 nucleotides read TGTGCCAGCAGCCGTGACAGTATCACCGGGGAGCTGTTTTTT.